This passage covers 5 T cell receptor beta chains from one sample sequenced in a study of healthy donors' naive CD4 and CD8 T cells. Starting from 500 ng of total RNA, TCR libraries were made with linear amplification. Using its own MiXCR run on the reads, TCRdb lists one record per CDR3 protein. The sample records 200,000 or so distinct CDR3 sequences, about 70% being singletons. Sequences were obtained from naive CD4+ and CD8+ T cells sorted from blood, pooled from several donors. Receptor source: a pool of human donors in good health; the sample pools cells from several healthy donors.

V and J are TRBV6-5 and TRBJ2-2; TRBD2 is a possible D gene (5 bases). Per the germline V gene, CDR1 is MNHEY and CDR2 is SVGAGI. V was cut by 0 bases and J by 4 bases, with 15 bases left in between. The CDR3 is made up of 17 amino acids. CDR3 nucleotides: TGTGCCAGCAGTTACTCAGGCGGGTTGGAAGCCACCGGGGAGCTGTTTTTT. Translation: CASSYSGGLEATGELFF.

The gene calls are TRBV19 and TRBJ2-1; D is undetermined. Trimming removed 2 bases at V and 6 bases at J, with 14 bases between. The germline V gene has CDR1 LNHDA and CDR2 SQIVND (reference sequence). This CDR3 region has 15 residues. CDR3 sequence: CASSITQDQFNEQFF. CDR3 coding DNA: TGTGCCAGTAGTATAACCCAGGACCAATTCAATGAGCAGTTCTTC.

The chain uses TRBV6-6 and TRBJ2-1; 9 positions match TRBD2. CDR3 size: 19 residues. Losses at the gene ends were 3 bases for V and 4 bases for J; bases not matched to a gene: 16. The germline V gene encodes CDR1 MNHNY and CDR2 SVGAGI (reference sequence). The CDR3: CASSYRLREGLRGYNEQFF. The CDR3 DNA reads TGTGCCAGCAGTTATCGGTTGCGGGAGGGCCTCCGGGGGTACAATGAGCAGTTCTTC.

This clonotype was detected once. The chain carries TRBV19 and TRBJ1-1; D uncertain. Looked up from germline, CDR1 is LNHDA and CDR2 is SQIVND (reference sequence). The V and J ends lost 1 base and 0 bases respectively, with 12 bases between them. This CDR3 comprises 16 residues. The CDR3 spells CASSIGPPLMNTEAFF. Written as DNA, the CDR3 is TGTGCCAGTAGTATAGGTCCGCCCTTGATGAACACTGAAGCTTTCTTT.

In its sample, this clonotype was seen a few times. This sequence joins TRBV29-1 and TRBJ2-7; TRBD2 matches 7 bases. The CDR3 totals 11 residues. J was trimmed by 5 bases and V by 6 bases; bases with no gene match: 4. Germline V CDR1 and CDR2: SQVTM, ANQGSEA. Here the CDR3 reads CSVRESHEQYF. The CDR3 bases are TGCAGCGTGCGGGAGTCCCACGAGCAGTACTTC.